The next 27 T cell receptor beta chains were all read from a single sample in a study of blood T cell repertoires in COVID-19 (dated by TCRdb to about 2020). Library generation was performed with the immunoSEQ multiplex PCR assay. In its TCRdb copy, this immuneACCESS table keeps in-frame sequences only and misses some clones. Where compared with another copy, unresolved V genes explain less than half of these, and the others have no known cause. In all, the sample holds 100,000 to 150,000 clones, and about 86% of those were seen once. About a sixth of the sample rests with the top ten. The sequencing sample was made of peripheral blood. The receptor set was obtained from a woman between 45 and 65 years old with acute or convalescent COVID-19.

In DNA, the CDR3 is TGTGCCAGCAGCCAAGACAGGGGCTATGAGCAGTTCTTC. Translated, it gives CASSQDRGYEQFF. This sequence joins TRBV3-1 (or the pseudogene TRBV3-2) and TRBJ2-1; weak D call: TRBD1 (6 bases). The germline V gene has CDR1 LGHDT and CDR2 YNNKEL (reference sequence). V gave up 0 bases and J gave up 8 bases, with 8 bases separating them. There are 13 residues in the CDR3.

This clone was seen just once. The V call is TRBV25-1, the J call TRBJ1-4, with a tentative D call TRBD1 (5 bases). This CDR3 is 15 amino acids long. The V end lost 3 bases, the J end lost 10 bases, and 18 bases lay between the germline ends. Germline V gene sequence: CDR1 MGHDK, CDR2 SYGVNS. The CDR3 nucleotides are TGTGCCAGCAGTGACCCCGCAGGGCTTGGTGGAAAACTGTTTTTT. Protein: CASSDPAGLGGKLFF.

The chain links TRBV3-1 (or the pseudogene TRBV3-2) to TRBJ1-2; TRBD1 matches at 10 bases. Germline trimming cut 2 bases from V and 3 bases from J; bases unmatched to any gene: 9. CDR3 length: 17 amino acids. CDR1 and CDR2 (germline): LGHDT, YNNKEL (reference sequence). The CDR3 DNA reads as TGTGCCAGCAGCCAAACCCCGGGACAGGGGACTCACTATGGCTACACCTTC. This codes for CASSQTPGQGTHYGYTF.

This chain uses TRBV4-2 with TRBJ2-1; 9 nucleotides match TRBD2. J lost 8 bases, V lost 6 bases, and 8 bases had no gene match. The CDR3 spans 14 residues. Germline CDR1 LGHNA, CDR2 YNFKEQ. CDR3 sequence reads: CASRGGGAADEQFF. CDR3 DNA sequence: TGTGCCAGCAGGGGCGGGGGGGCAGCGGATGAGCAGTTCTTC.

V gene TRBV19 combines with J gene TRBJ1-6, with 7 nucleotides matching TRBD1. In germline, CDR1 is LNHDA, CDR2 SQIVND (reference sequence). The length of the CDR3 is 15 residues. The junction had 6 bases not matched to a gene; V was cut back by 4 bases and J by 6 bases. CDR3 in amino acids: CASSRDSSSNSPLHF. The CDR3 bases are TGTGCCAGTAGTAGGGACAGCTCTTCTAATTCACCCCTCCACTTT.

This clone has more than one count but fewer than ten. The rearrangement joins TRBV28 to TRBJ1-6; 8 nucleotides align to TRBD1. J gave up 0 bases and V 6 bases, and 16 bases lay outside the gene matches. Germline assignment: CDR1 MDHEN and CDR2 SYDVKM. This CDR3 contains 20 residues. DNA for the CDR3: TGTGCCAGCAGCCACGGGGTAGGACGGACAGGGAGCTCCTATAATTCACCCCTCCACTTT. This sequence encodes CASSHGVGRTGSSYNSPLHF.

This rearrangement joins TRBV6-5 to TRBJ2-2, with D possibly being TRBD2 (7 bases). The V gene lost 5 bases and the J gene lost 7 bases, with 17 bases spanning the gap. Germline V gene sequence: CDR1 MNHEY, CDR2 SVGAGI. The CDR3 sequence is 15 residues long. CDR3 in amino acids: CASSPGGGAVGELFF. The CDR3 DNA reads TGTGCCAGCAGTCCCGGCGGGGGCGCGGTCGGGGAGCTGTTTTTT.

This clone was seen a handful of times. The chain employs TRBV6-5 and TRBJ1-1; no firm D call. V lost 2 bases and J 0 bases, leaving 7 bases between the germline ends. The germline V gene encodes CDR1 MNHEY and CDR2 SVGAGI. There are 14 residues in the CDR3. The CDR3 protein is CASSYTALNTEAFF. The CDR3 bases are TGTGCCAGCAGTTACACAGCCTTGAACACTGAAGCTTTCTTT.

The chain combines TRBV2 with TRBJ2-3, with 9 bases identical to TRBD2. V lost 5 bases, J lost 0 bases, and 12 bases stayed unmatched. Germline CDR1 SNHLY, CDR2 FYNNEI. This CDR3 is 18 amino acids long. The CDR3 sequence: CASSTPEGGGVSTDTQYF. In DNA form, the CDR3 reads TGTGCCAGCAGTACCCCGGAAGGCGGGGGGGTGAGCACAGATACGCAGTATTTT.

J is TRBJ2-3 and V is TRBV15, with D perhaps matching TRBD2 (6 bases). Trimming stripped 0 bases from V and 3 bases from J, with 13 bases between. Germline V gene lookup returns CDR1 LNHNV and CDR2 YYDKDF (reference sequence). CDR3 length equals 16 residues. CDR3 residues: CATSREIAVGTDTQYF. CDR3 DNA sequence: TGTGCCACCAGCAGAGAGATAGCGGTGGGGACAGATACGCAGTATTTT.

The rearrangement joins TRBV5-1 to TRBJ1-4; 8 nucleotides match TRBD1. Losses at the gene ends were 4 bases for V and 6 bases for J; bases not matched to a gene: 11. Per germline, CDR1 SGHRS and CDR2 YFSETQ. This CDR3 contains 16 residues. The CDR3 sequence is CASSPGLGTGYEKLFF. The CDR3 DNA reads TGCGCCAGCAGCCCAGGACTCGGGACAGGTTATGAAAAACTGTTTTTT.

J is TRBJ2-2 and V is TRBV6-4; 10 nucleotides line up with TRBD2. The CDR3 spans 17 residues. V dropped 4 bases and J dropped 5; count of bases not matched to a gene: 10. Germline loops: CDR1 MRHNA, CDR2 SNTAGT. CDR3 in amino acids: CASSGSAGGHSTGELFF. The CDR3 DNA is TGTGCCAGCAGTGGATCAGCGGGGGGGCATAGTACCGGGGAGCTGTTTTTT.

The chain combines TRBV18 with TRBJ1-2; 11 nucleotides match TRBD1. V shed 1 base and J 0 bases; nucleotides not matched to a gene: 4. The V gene's germline CDR1 is KGHSH and CDR2 LQKENI. The CDR3 totals 17 residues. As DNA, the CDR3 is TGTGCCAGCTCACCACGGGACAGGGGGTCAGCTAACTATGGCTACACCTTC. This gives the protein CASSPRDRGSANYGYTF.

This chain links TRBV2 with TRBJ1-1, with TRBD1 matching 8 bases. This CDR3 comprises 14 residues. CDR1 and CDR2 from the germline V gene are SNHLY and FYNNEI. J was trimmed by 1 base and V by 7 bases; bases with no gene match: 5. CDR3 in DNA: TGTGCCAGCAAGTGGCAGGGGGCGAACACTGAAGCTTTCTTT. It translates to CASKWQGANTEAFF.

This clone turned up a few times. The chain uses TRBV4-1 and TRBJ1-1, with 7 bases identical to TRBD1. This CDR3 has 16 amino acids. V dropped 4 bases and J dropped 0; count of bases not matched to a gene: 8. CDR1 is MGHRA and CDR2 is YSYEKL in the germline V gene. CDR3 region: CASSLQMTGLNTEAFF. CDR3 DNA sequence: TGCGCCAGCAGCCTACAAATGACAGGGTTGAACACTGAAGCTTTCTTT.

This clone has a handful of counts. The J gene is TRBJ1-5, the V gene TRBV19; D gene uncertain. Germline CDR1 LNHDA, CDR2 SQIVND (reference sequence). The V and J ends lost 3 bases and 0 bases respectively, with 6 bases between them. The CDR3 spans 14 residues. CDR3 sequence reads: CASSMEYSNQPQHF. Written as DNA, the CDR3 is TGTGCCAGTAGTATGGAGTATAGCAATCAGCCCCAGCATTTT. Full variable domain (rest looked up from reference TRBV19 and TRBJ1-5): DGGITQSPKYLFRKEGQNVTLSCEQNLNHDAMYWYRQDPGQGLRLIYYSQIVNDFQKGDIAEGYSVSREKKESFPLTVTSAQKNPTAFYLCASSMEYSNQPQHFGDGTRLSIL.

For the CDR3, the DNA is TGTGCCAGCAGCATGCGTATTGGGACTGAAAATTCACCCCTCCACTTT. Translated, it gives CASSMRIGTENSPLHF. This rearrangement joins TRBV5-6 to TRBJ1-6, with D tentatively TRBD1 (5 bases). Trimming stripped 4 bases from V and 7 bases from J, with 18 bases between. Germline loops: CDR1 SGHDT, CDR2 YYEEEE. The CDR3 consists of 16 residues.

J is TRBJ2-2 and V is TRBV6-5; TRBD1 aligns across 8 bases. Per germline, CDR1 MNHEY and CDR2 SVGAGI. CDR3 length: 13 residues. The V and J ends lost 10 bases and 5 bases, in that order; junction bases with no gene match: 6. CDR3 sequence (DNA): TGTGCCACCCTACAGGGGGAGACCGGGGAGCTGTTTTTT. As protein: CATLQGETGELFF.

The CDR3 region has the DNA TGTGCCAGCAGTTTATCAGGGCAAGAGACCCAGTACTTC. Amino acid sequence: CASSLSGQETQYF. This chain uses TRBV28 with TRBJ2-5; a possible D gene is TRBD1 (5 bases). The CDR3 has 13 amino acids. Trimming stripped 1 base from V and 2 bases from J, with 5 bases between. Germline V gene data show CDR1 as MDHEN and CDR2 as SYDVKM.

The rearrangement links TRBV28 to TRBJ2-2; the match to TRBD1 covers 9 bases. The V gene end was trimmed by 8 bases and the J gene end by 6 bases; junction bases not matched to a gene: 7. CDR1 MDHEN and CDR2 SYDVKM come from the germline V gene. This CDR3 is 14 amino acids long. The CDR3 DNA sequence: TGTGCCAGCGGCGGGACAGGGATTGCCGGGGAGCTGTTTTTT. Translated: CASGGTGIAGELFF.

The chain couples TRBV12-3 or TRBV12-4 to TRBJ1-2; 8 bases match TRBD1. The CDR3 runs 13 residues. The junction had 3 bases not matched to a gene; V was cut back by 2 bases and J by 7 bases. The CDR3 DNA reads TGTGCCAGCAGTTTACAGGGGGCGCGTGGCTACACCTTC. Protein: CASSLQGARGYTF.

To note about this clone: Other DNA sequences of this sample code for an identical CDR3. The J gene is TRBJ1-5, the V gene TRBV12-3 or TRBV12-4; D is uncertain. This CDR3 region has 12 residues. Trimming left V 3 bases short and J 2 bases short, with 2 bases between. CDR3 amino acids: CASSFGNQPQHF. The DNA of the CDR3 is TGTGCCAGCAGTTTCGGCAATCAGCCCCAGCATTTT.

The chain recombines TRBV19 with TRBJ1-6, with 8 bases that match TRBD1. With 5 bases clipped from V and 11 bases from J, the junction kept 5 bases outside the gene matches. Germline CDR1 reads LNHDA; CDR2 reads SQIVND (reference sequence). The CDR3 has 13 residues. The CDR3 spells CASSQDRDAPLHF. The CDR3 bases are TGTGCCAGTAGTCAGGACAGGGACGCACCCCTCCACTTT.

The V gene is TRBV6-1, the J gene TRBJ2-3; D perhaps matches TRBD2 (5 bases). This CDR3 has 12 residues. In germline, CDR1 is MNHNS, CDR2 SASEGT. The V end lost 1 base, the J end lost 6 bases, and 5 bases lay between the germline ends. The CDR3 DNA reads as TGTGCCAGCAGTGAAGGGAGGGATACGCAGTATTTT. Translated: CASSEGRDTQYF.

V and J are TRBV21-1 and TRBJ1-5; the table's D call of TRBD1 was not tested on the DNA. TRBV21-1 is listed as a pseudogene. The CDR3 length is 13 residues. CDR3 nucleotides: TGTGCCAGCAGCAATCCATTTAATCAGCCCCAGCATTTT. Amino acid sequence: CASSNPFNQPQHF.

The genes are TRBV30 and TRBJ2-3; D might be TRBD2 (6 bases). Trimming cost V 1 base and J 2 bases, with 13 bases left between them. This CDR3 has 15 residues. Per germline, CDR1 GTSNPN and CDR2 SVGIG (reference sequence). As DNA, the CDR3 is TGTGCCTGGAGTGCCGGCGGGGCCCCCACAGATACGCAGTATTTT. Its protein is CAWSAGGAPTDTQYF.

This chain joins TRBV7-2 and TRBJ1-6, with D possibly matching TRBD1 (6 bases). CDR1 SGHTA and CDR2 FQGNSA come from the germline V gene. Trimming shortened V by 1 base and J by 7 bases, and 11 bases separated the two germline ends. The CDR3 sequence is 15 residues long. The CDR3 nucleotides are TGTGCCAGCAGCTTAGTCAGGGGAAGGAATTCACCCCTCCACTTT. Amino acid sequence: CASSLVRGRNSPLHF.